This entry lists 25 T cell receptor beta chains sequenced from one sample in a study of blood T cell repertoires in COVID-19. Generated by immunoSEQ multiplex PCR, the TCRdb table keeps only in-frame clones and is missing some. The sample has hundreds of thousands of clones, 80% to 90% seen once. Material: peripheral blood. All receptors derive from a man in his late teens or twenties with COVID-19, enrolled during active disease.

The rearrangement links TRBV7-2 to TRBJ2-1; tentatively, D is TRBD2 (5 bases). CDR3 length: 15 amino acids. Germline V gives CDR1 SGHTA, CDR2 FQGNSA. V lost 3 bases and J 4 bases, leaving 13 bases between the germline ends. The CDR3 reads CASSFSGMGYNEQFF. The CDR3 nucleotides read TGTGCCAGCAGCTTCTCGGGGATGGGGTACAATGAGCAGTTCTTC.

The chain uses TRBV5-1 and TRBJ1-2; unclear D gene. The V gene lost 5 bases and the J gene lost 3 bases, with 8 bases spanning the gap. The CDR3 is 12 amino acids. Germline-derived CDR1 and CDR2 are SGHRS and YFSETQ. In DNA form, the CDR3 reads TGCGCCAGCAGTCCTGGAGACTATGGCTACACCTTC. Protein sequence: CASSPGDYGYTF.

This clone was found once. The V and J genes are TRBV10-1 and TRBJ2-1, with D possibly TRBD2 on 6 matching bases. CDR1 and CDR2 from the germline V gene are WNHNN and SYGVQD (reference sequence). V lost 0 bases and J 10 bases, leaving 10 bases between the germline ends. CDR3 length: 13 residues. The CDR3 sequence is CASSESISGEQFF. The CDR3 DNA sequence: TGCGCCAGCAGTGAGTCGATAAGCGGGGAGCAGTTCTTC.

This chain uses TRBV5-1 with TRBJ2-2; 10 bases are a match to TRBD2. The V segment lost 4 bases and the J segment 0 bases; nucleotides outside the gene matches: 3. There are 16 residues in the CDR3. The germline gives CDR1 SGHRS, CDR2 YFSETQ. In nucleotides, the CDR3 is TGCGCCAGCAGCATCCTAGCGGGAGCGAACACCGGGGAGCTGTTTTTT. It yields the protein CASSILAGANTGELFF.

The J gene is TRBJ1-2, the V gene TRBV30; D is possibly TRBD1 (6 bases). This CDR3 has 13 amino acids. CDR1 GTSNPN and CDR2 SVGIG come from the germline V gene (reference sequence). The V end lost 2 bases, the J end lost 10 bases, and 17 bases lay between the germline ends. The CDR3 here is CAWSSNPQGIYTF. In nucleotides, the CDR3 is TGTGCCTGGAGTTCAAACCCCCAGGGGATCTACACCTTC.

This rearrangement joins TRBV2 to TRBJ1-1, with 9 bases lining up with TRBD1. Trimming removed 5 bases from V and 10 bases from J; junction bases left unmatched: 17. CDR3 length: 16 residues. CDR1 is SNHLY and CDR2 is FYNNEI in the germline V gene. The CDR3 nucleotides are TGTGCCAGCAGTACCGAGGGACAGGGATCTGGGGGTGTAGCTTTCTTT. Protein sequence: CASSTEGQGSGGVAFF.

In this sample, this clone turned up a few times. This chain joins TRBV5-1 and TRBJ1-6; 9 bases are shared with TRBD1. V gave up 2 bases and J gave up 7 bases; unmatched junction bases: 7. Germline-derived CDR1 and CDR2 are SGHRS and YFSETQ. CDR3 length: 16 residues. CDR3 amino acids: CASSFGDREENSPLHF. The CDR3 DNA reads as TGCGCCAGCAGCTTCGGGGACAGGGAGGAGAATTCACCCCTCCACTTT.

Note on this clone: Other DNA sequences in this sample translate to the same CDR3. The chain links TRBV7-2 to TRBJ2-1; possible D gene TRBD1, 6 bases. CDR1 is SGHTA and CDR2 is FQGNSA in the germline V gene. Between the trimmed V and J ends, which lost 5 bases and 0 bases, there was a span of 11 bases. The CDR3 contains 15 residues. The CDR3 DNA reads as TGTGCCAGCAGCCCAGTAGGGGGCTCCTACAATGAGCAGTTCTTC. Amino acid sequence: CASSPVGGSYNEQFF.

The V call is TRBV19, the J call TRBJ1-5; D may be TRBD1 (6 bases). The CDR3 covers 14 residues. The germline V gene encodes CDR1 LNHDA and CDR2 SQIVND (reference sequence). The V end was cut by 4 bases, the J end by 6 bases, with 13 bases between. The DNA for the CDR3 is TGTGCCAGTAGTAGAGGACAGATGGGTCAGCCCCAGCATTTT. Translation gives CASSRGQMGQPQHF. Using reference TRBV19 and TRBJ1-5 for the parts outside the CDR3, the full variable domain is DGGITQSPKYLFRKEGQNVTLSCEQNLNHDAMYWYRQDPGQGLRLIYYSQIVNDFQKGDIAEGYSVSREKKESFPLTVTSAQKNPTAFYLCASSRGQMGQPQHFGDGTRLSIL.

The V and J genes are TRBV3-1 (or the pseudogene TRBV3-2) and TRBJ1-1, with TRBD1 matching over 7 bases. J gave up 7 bases and V 0 bases, and 2 bases lay outside the gene matches. Germline CDR1 reads LGHDT; CDR2 reads YNNKEL (reference sequence). The CDR3 runs to 13 residues. The CDR3 coding sequence is TGTGCCAGCAGCCAAGAAGGGGACAGTGAAGCTTTCTTT. Protein sequence: CASSQEGDSEAFF.

The chain is built from TRBV27 and TRBJ1-5, with 7 bases matching TRBD1. J was trimmed by 0 bases and V by 6 bases; bases with no gene match: 5. CDR1 is MNHEY and CDR2 is SMNVEV in the germline V gene (reference sequence). The CDR3 has 15 residues. The CDR3 nucleotides are TGTGCCAGCAGAGTCCAGGGGGGTAGCAATCAGCCCCAGCATTTT. Encoded protein: CASRVQGGSNQPQHF.

This chain links TRBV14 with TRBJ2-2; 7 bases are a match to TRBD1. Germline loops: CDR1 SGHDN, CDR2 FVKESK. This CDR3 has 16 residues. The V and J ends lost 4 bases and 1 base, in that order; junction bases with no gene match: 6. The CDR3, as DNA: TGTGCCAGCAGCCGTCGGACAGGTGTGAACACCGGGGAGCTGTTTTTT. Translating gives CASSRRTGVNTGELFF.

This rearrangement joins TRBV15 to TRBJ2-3, with 12 bases fitting TRBD2. The CDR3 is made up of 17 amino acids. Germline CDR1 and CDR2: LNHNV and YYDKDF (reference sequence). Losses at the gene ends were 1 base for V and 4 bases for J; bases not matched to a gene: 6. The CDR3 region has the DNA TGTGCCACCAGCAGAGTTACTAGCGGGAGGATCGCAGATACGCAGTATTTT. Translating gives CATSRVTSGRIADTQYF.

This rearrangement joins TRBV3-1 (or the pseudogene TRBV3-2) to TRBJ2-1, with a tentative D call TRBD2 (5 bases). The V and J ends lost 1 base and 9 bases respectively, with 10 bases between them. Germline V gene lookup returns CDR1 LGHDT and CDR2 YNNKEL (reference sequence). There are 13 residues in the CDR3. CDR3 loop: CASSQVLAPEQFF. The CDR3, as DNA: TGTGCCAGCAGCCAAGTCCTAGCCCCTGAGCAGTTCTTC.

The CDR3 reads CASSWGGISSPLHF. The CDR3 DNA sequence: TGTGCCAGCTCGTGGGGAGGGATTTCGTCACCCCTCCACTTT. The chain combines TRBV6-5 with TRBJ1-6, with D unclear. The length of the CDR3 is 14 residues. CDR1 is MNHEY and CDR2 is SVGAGI in the germline V gene. Trimming removed 8 bases at V and 10 bases at J, with 18 bases between.

The chain employs TRBV7-2 and TRBJ2-1, with D unclear. The CDR3 runs to 15 residues. Trimming left V 1 base short and J 3 bases short, with 10 bases between. Germline loops: CDR1 SGHTA, CDR2 FQGNSA. This CDR3 is CASSLEYGRYNEQFF. CDR3 sequence (DNA): TGTGCCAGCAGCTTAGAATATGGGCGCTACAATGAGCAGTTCTTC.

This rearrangement joins TRBV5-8 to TRBJ2-5; TRBD1 agrees at 9 bases. The germline V gene has CDR1 SGHTS and CDR2 YDEGEE. V lost 3 bases and J lost 5; bases outside the gene matches: 14. This CDR3 region has 17 residues. The CDR3 nucleotides read TGTGCCAGCAGCTCCGGGGACAGGGTTTATTCCAGGGAGACCCAGTACTTC. It is translated as CASSSGDRVYSRETQYF.

This clone appeared a single time. V usage is TRBV7-2 and J usage is TRBJ2-7, with D possibly TRBD1 on 5 matching bases. The CDR3 is 12 amino acids. Trimming cost V 2 bases and J 8 bases, with 10 bases left between them. Looked up from germline, CDR1 is SGHTA and CDR2 is FQGNSA. The CDR3 loop reads CASSLRGAKQYF. The CDR3 nucleotides are TGTGCCAGCAGCTTAAGGGGCGCCAAGCAGTACTTC.

This clone was recorded only once. V usage is TRBV2 and J usage is TRBJ2-6; weak D call: TRBD2 (5 bases). In germline, CDR1 is SNHLY, CDR2 FYNNEI. This CDR3 region has 14 residues. V gave up 8 bases and J gave up 2 bases, with 10 bases separating them. The CDR3 is CASEERAGANVLTF. The CDR3 DNA reads TGTGCCAGCGAAGAGAGGGCTGGGGCCAACGTCCTGACTTTC.

This clone has just one count. This chain uses TRBV6-5 with TRBJ1-5; 9 positions match TRBD1. V trimming: 7 bases; J trimming: 4 bases; junction bases outside the gene matches: 8. Germline values: CDR1 MNHEY, CDR2 SVGAGI. This CDR3 spans 15 amino acids. This CDR3 reads CASNRDRVGNQPQHF. Written as DNA, the CDR3 is TGTGCCAGCAACCGGGACAGGGTGGGTAATCAGCCCCAGCATTTT.

This sequence joins TRBV7-9 and TRBJ2-3; 8 bases are a match to TRBD1. Losses at the gene ends were 5 bases for V and 4 bases for J; bases not matched to a gene: 5. The CDR3 is 14 amino acids. Looked up from germline, CDR1 is SEHNR and CDR2 is FQNEAQ (reference sequence). The CDR3 DNA sequence: TGTGCCAGCAGCAAGGACAGGGCGGCAGATACGCAGTATTTT. It encodes CASSKDRAADTQYF.

V gene TRBV7-9 combines with J gene TRBJ2-7; 11 bases line up with TRBD1. The V gene's germline CDR1 is SEHNR and CDR2 FQNEAQ (reference sequence). V lost 6 bases and J lost 3; bases outside the gene matches: 4. The CDR3 spans 14 residues. DNA of the CDR3: TGTGCCAGCAGTCCGGGACAGGGGGTCTACGAGCAGTACTTC. It is translated as CASSPGQGVYEQYF. The full variable domain, completed using reference TRBV7-9 and TRBJ2-7, is DTGVSQNPRHKITKRGQNVTFRCDPISEHNRLYWYRQTLGQGPEFLTYFQNEAQLEKSRLLSDRFSAERPKGSFSTLEIQRTEQGDSAMYLCASSPGQGVYEQYFGPGTRLTVT.

In this sample, this clone turned up a few times. This sequence joins TRBV9 and TRBJ1-2; no clear D gene. Deletions cut 0 bases from V and 2 bases from J, with 8 bases between. Germline V gene sequence: CDR1 SGDLS, CDR2 YYNGEE. This CDR3 has 14 amino acids. Here the CDR3 reads CASSVDSRNYGYTF. DNA for the CDR3: TGTGCCAGCAGCGTAGACTCCAGGAACTATGGCTACACCTTC.

The CDR3 protein is CASSSFRAGNSPLHF. CDR3 DNA: TGTGCCAGCAGCTCATTTCGGGCGGGGAATTCACCCCTCCACTTT. This chain connects TRBV7-2 to TRBJ1-6; no clear D. Trimming pared 4 bases from V and 7 bases from J, leaving 14 bases between. This CDR3 is built from 15 residues. From germline, CDR1 is SGHTA and CDR2 FQGNSA. The complete variable domain, with remaining parts taken from reference TRBV7-2 and TRBJ1-6, reads GAGVSQSPSNKVTEKGKDVELRCDPISGHTALYWYRQSLGQGLEFLIYFQGNSAPDKSGLPSDRFSAERTGGSVSTLTIQRTQQEDSAVYLCASSSFRAGNSPLHFGNGTRLTVT.

The chain joins TRBV7-9 to TRBJ1-2; the D is unclear. With 2 bases removed from V and 3 bases from J, the gap between germline ends came to 7 bases. This CDR3 comprises 13 residues. Germline V gives CDR1 SEHNR, CDR2 FQNEAQ (reference sequence). DNA for the CDR3: TGTGCCAGCAGCTTATCCACTTACTATGGCTACACCTTC. Amino acids: CASSLSTYYGYTF. The full variable domain, rest sourced from reference TRBV7-9 and TRBJ1-2, is DTGVSQNPRHKITKRGQNVTFRCDPISEHNRLYWYRQTLGQGPEFLTYFQNEAQLEKSRLLSDRFSAERPKGSFSTLEIQRTEQGDSAMYLCASSLSTYYGYTFGSGTRLTVV.